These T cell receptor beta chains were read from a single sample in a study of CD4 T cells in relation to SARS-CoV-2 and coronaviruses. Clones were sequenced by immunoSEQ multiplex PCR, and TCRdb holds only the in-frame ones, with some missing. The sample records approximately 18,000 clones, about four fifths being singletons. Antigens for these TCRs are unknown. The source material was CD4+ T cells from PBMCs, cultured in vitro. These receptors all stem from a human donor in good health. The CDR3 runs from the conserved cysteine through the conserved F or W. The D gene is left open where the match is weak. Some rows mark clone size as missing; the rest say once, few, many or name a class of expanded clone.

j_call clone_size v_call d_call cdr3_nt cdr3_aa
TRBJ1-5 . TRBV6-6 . TGTGCCAGCAGTTACTCGATGGCCAGTAATCAGCCCCAGCATTTT CASSYSMASNQPQHF
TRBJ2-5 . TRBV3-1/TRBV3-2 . TGTGCCAGCAGCCAACGCCCCGAGACCCAGTACTTC CASSQRPETQYF
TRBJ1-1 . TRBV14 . TGTGCCAGCAGCCACCTGGTACAGGGTGGAACTGAAGCTTTCTTT CASSHLVQGGTEAFF
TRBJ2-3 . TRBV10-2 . TGCGCCAGCAGCGAGTTTAATACGCAGTATTTT CASSEFNTQYF
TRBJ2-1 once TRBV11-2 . TGTGCCAGCAGCTTAGACCAGGGCTCCTACAATGAGCAGTTCTTC CASSLDQGSYNEQFF
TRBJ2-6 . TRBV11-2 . TGTGCCAGCAGCAGGACTTCCTACTCTGGGGCCAACGTCCTGACTTTC CASSRTSYSGANVLTF
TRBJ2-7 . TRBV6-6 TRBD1 TGTGCCAGCAGGCCCGACAACAGGGGGACCTACGAGCAGTACTTC CASRPDNRGTYEQYF
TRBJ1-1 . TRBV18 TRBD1 TGTGCCAGCTCACCGGGACAGATTGAAGCTTTCTTT CASSPGQIEAFF
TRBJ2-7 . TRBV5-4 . TGTGCCAGCAGCTCGGGCGGGACAGCCATATTCGAGCAGTACTTC CASSSGGTAIFEQYF
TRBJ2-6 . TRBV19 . TGTGCCAGTAGTATGAATAGGGCTCAGGGGGCCAACGTCCTGACTTTC CASSMNRAQGANVLTF
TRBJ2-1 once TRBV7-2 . TGTGCCAGCAGCCCCGAGTGGGCCGAGAATGAGCAGTTCTTC CASSPEWAENEQFF
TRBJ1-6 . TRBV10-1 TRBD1 TGCGCCAGCAGTGAAGGACAGGGAAATTCACCCCTCCACTTT CASSEGQGNSPLHF
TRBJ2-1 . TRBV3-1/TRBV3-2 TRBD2 TGTGCCAGCACCGCCCGGACTAGCGGACTAGGGTGGGAGCAGTTCTTC CASTARTSGLGWEQFF
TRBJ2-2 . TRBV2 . TGTGCCAGCAGTGTTGAAGGGGTTACCGGGGAGCTGTTTTTT CASSVEGVTGELFF
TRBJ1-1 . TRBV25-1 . TGTGCCAGCAGTGCGGGACTGAGAAACACTGAAGCTTTCTTT CASSAGLRNTEAFF
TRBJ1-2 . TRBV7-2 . TGTGCCAGCAGCTTAGCCGCCGCCTCTGGCTATGGCTACACCTTC CASSLAAASGYGYTF
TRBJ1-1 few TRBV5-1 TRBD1 TGCGCCAGCAGCCCAAGACAGGGGGGTACTGAAGCTTTCTTT CASSPRQGGTEAFF
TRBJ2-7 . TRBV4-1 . TGCGCCAGCAGCCAAGTCATCATCGACTACTACGAGCAGTACTTC CASSQVIIDYYEQYF
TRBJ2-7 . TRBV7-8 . TGTGCCAGCAGCCACAACAATCCCTACGAGCAGTACTTC CASSHNNPYEQYF
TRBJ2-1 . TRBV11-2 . TGTGCCAGCAGCTTAGATCGTATAACTGAGCAGTTCTTC CASSLDRITEQFF
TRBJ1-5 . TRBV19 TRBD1 TGTGCCAGCTCACTGTTAGGGACAGGGGGCGGTCAGCCCCAGCATTTT CASSLLGTGGGQPQHF
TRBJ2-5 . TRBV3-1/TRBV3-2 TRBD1 TGTGCCAGCAGCCAAGATCCGGGGACAGAAGAGACCCAGTACTTC CASSQDPGTEETQYF
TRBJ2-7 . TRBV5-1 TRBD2 TGCGCCAGCAGCTTGGTCGCTAGCGGGGGGGCCGGGCGCGAGCAGTACTTC CASSLVASGGAGREQYF
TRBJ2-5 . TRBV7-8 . TGTGCCAGCAGCTTTGGGCTTACACTAGAGACCCAGTACTTC CASSFGLTLETQYF
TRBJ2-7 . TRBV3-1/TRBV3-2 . TGTGCCAGCAGCCAAGATTTTCAACGGGGGCCGGGTGGCGAGCAGTACTTC CASSQDFQRGPGGEQYF
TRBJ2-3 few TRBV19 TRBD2 TGTGCCAGTAGCCCACTAGCGGGCACAGATACGCAGTATTTT CASSPLAGTDTQYF
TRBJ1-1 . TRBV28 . TGTGCCAGCAGTTATTCGGGCCCCCGGGGAGCTTTCTTT CASSYSGPRGAFF
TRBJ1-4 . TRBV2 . TGTGCCAGCAGGGGGAATGAAAAACTGTTTTTT CASRGNEKLFF
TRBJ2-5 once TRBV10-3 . TGTGCCATCAGTGACTACCGAGGGAGCCAAGAGACCCAGTACTTC CAISDYRGSQETQYF
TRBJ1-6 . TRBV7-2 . TGTGCCAGCAGCTTAGGTTCACCCCTCCACTTT CASSLGSPLHF
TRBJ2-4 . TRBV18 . TGTGCCAGCTCACCACCAGGGTCTCGAGGGGACATTCAGTACTTC CASSPPGSRGDIQYF
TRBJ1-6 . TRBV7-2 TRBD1 TGTGCCAGCAGCTTAGGGACAGGGAGTGGAAGTGATAATTCACCCCTCCACTTT CASSLGTGSGSDNSPLHF
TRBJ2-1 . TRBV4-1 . TGCGCCAGCAGCCAAGGGGGACTTCCGGCGCAGTTCTTC CASSQGGLPAQFF
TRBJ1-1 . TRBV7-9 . TGTGCCAGCAGCCCGGGGGGGGCCGTGTCGGAAGCTTTCTTT CASSPGGAVSEAFF
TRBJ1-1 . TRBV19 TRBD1 TGTGCCAGTAGTCCCCGGACAGGGGGCACTGAAGCTTTCTTT CASSPRTGGTEAFF
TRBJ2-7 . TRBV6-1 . TGTGCCAGCAGTGAAGCCCGCGTCGTCCGGTACTTC CASSEARVVRYF
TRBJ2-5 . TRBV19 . TGTGCCAGCGGGCTCCATACAAAAGGGGAAGAGACCCAGTACTTC CASGLHTKGEETQYF
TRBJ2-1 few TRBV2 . TGTGCCAGCAGTGCCGATTTTAATGAGCAGTTCTTC CASSADFNEQFF
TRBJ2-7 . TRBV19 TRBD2 TGTGCCAGTAGTATCGGGACTAGCGGGGGGCCTCGCGAGCAGTACTTC CASSIGTSGGPREQYF
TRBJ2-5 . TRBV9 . TGTGCCAGCAGCGTAGCGGGACGTTTTCAAGTAGACCAGTACTTC CASSVAGRFQVDQYF
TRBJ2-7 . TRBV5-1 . TGCGCCAGCAGCTTGGTAGTTCGCAGCTCCTACGAGCAGTACTTC CASSLVVRSSYEQYF
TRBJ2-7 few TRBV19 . TGTGCCAGTAGTATTGCGGCAGGGCGAACGGACGAGCAGTACTTC CASSIAAGRTDEQYF
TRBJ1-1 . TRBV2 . TGTGCCAGCAGTGGGCGGACACTTCCTGGGACTGAAGCTTTCTTT CASSGRTLPGTEAFF
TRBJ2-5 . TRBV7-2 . TGTGCCAGCAGCTTAGGTATAGCCCCCCAAGAGACCCAGTACTTC CASSLGIAPQETQYF
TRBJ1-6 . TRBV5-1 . TGCGCCAGCAGCTTGGAAGGGAGTAATTCACCCCTCCACTTT CASSLEGSNSPLHF
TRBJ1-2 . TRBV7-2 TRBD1 TGTGCCAGCAGCTTAGAAGGACAGGGGGTATCTGGCTACACCTTC CASSLEGQGVSGYTF